These 17 T cell receptor beta chains were sequenced from one sample in a study of blood T cell repertoires in COVID-19. Repertoires were generated with immunoSEQ multiplex PCR, while TCRdb's copy carries only in-frame clones and drops some. The table includes just under 250,000 clones, approximately 84% detected once. Material for sequencing was peripheral blood. These TCRs come from a woman younger than 45 who had recovered from COVID-19.

This chain joins TRBV7-7 and TRBJ2-1, with a weak D call TRBD2 (8 bases). CDR3 size: 15 residues. Germline values: CDR1 SSHAT, CDR2 FNYEAQ (reference sequence). V was pared by 5 bases and J by 7 bases, with 18 bases between. For the CDR3, the DNA is TGTGCCAGCAGCCCCGGGGGGGCCAGGGGGAATGAGCAGTTCTTC. Its translation is CASSPGGARGNEQFF.

This clone was found once. The CDR3, as DNA: TGTGCCAGCAGGACAGGCGGGGGGCGCGTTGGCTACACCTTC. Translating it yields CASRTGGGRVGYTF. The V call is TRBV13, the J call TRBJ1-2, with D possibly being TRBD1 (6 bases). The CDR3 sequence is 14 residues long. V shed 6 bases and J shed 7 bases, with 18 bases lying between them. Germline assignment: CDR1 PRHDT and CDR2 FYEKMQ (reference sequence).

This chain links TRBV5-5 with TRBJ1-4; a possible D gene is TRBD1 (6 bases). The length of the CDR3 is 13 residues. V lost 4 bases and J lost 4, with 8 bases in between. Germline V CDR1 and CDR2: SGHKS, YYEKEE (reference sequence). The CDR3 nucleotides are TGTGCCAGCAGCCACAGGGATAATGAAAAACTGTTTTTT. Residues: CASSHRDNEKLFF. The full variable domain, rest sourced from reference TRBV5-5 and TRBJ1-4, is DAGVTQSPTHLIKTRGQQVTLRCSPISGHKSVSWYQQVLGQGPQFIFQYYEKEERGRGNFPDRFSARQFPNYSSELNVNALLLGDSALYLCASSHRDNEKLFFGSGTQLSVL.

The rearrangement uses TRBV27 and TRBJ2-7; 7 bases agree with TRBD2. The CDR3 runs to 17 residues. Germline values: CDR1 MNHEY, CDR2 SMNVEV (reference sequence). J lost 6 bases, V lost 0 bases, and 14 bases had no gene match. The CDR3 DNA reads as TGTGCCAGCAGTTTATCGTGGGCCAAGCGGGAAGGCGGCGAGCAGTACTTC. Its protein is CASSLSWAKREGGEQYF.

This clone was seen a single time. This chain links TRBV6-5 with TRBJ2-2; D is possibly TRBD1 (6 bases). This CDR3 has 14 residues. V lost 11 bases to trimming and J lost 2 bases, with 15 bases between them. CDR1 MNHEY and CDR2 SVGAGI come from the germline V gene. CDR3 loop: CAAQRQANTGELFF. CDR3 bases: TGTGCCGCGCAACGACAGGCTAACACCGGGGAGCTGTTTTTT.

CDR3 residues: CASSQYRVGSPLHF. Here the CDR3 DNA reads TGTGCCAGCAGCCAGTACAGGGTCGGGTCACCCCTCCACTTT. This chain uses TRBV7-2 with TRBJ1-6; weak D call: TRBD1 (6 bases). The CDR3 runs to 14 residues. Trimming stripped 5 bases from V and 10 bases from J, with 15 bases between. Germline V gene lookup returns CDR1 SGHTA and CDR2 FQGNSA. The full variable domain, rest sourced from reference TRBV7-2 and TRBJ1-6, is GAGVSQSPSNKVTEKGKDVELRCDPISGHTALYWYRQSLGQGLEFLIYFQGNSAPDKSGLPSDRFSAERTGGSVSTLTIQRTQQEDSAVYLCASSQYRVGSPLHFGNGTRLTVT.

This clone has a single count. The CDR3 region has the DNA TGTGCCAGCAGCTTAGTTCGACAGATCGTCCCAGATACGCAGTATTTT. It translates to CASSLVRQIVPDTQYF. V and J are TRBV7-9 and TRBJ2-3, with D perhaps matching TRBD1 (5 bases). Germline V gene sequence: CDR1 SEHNR, CDR2 FQNEAQ (reference sequence). V was trimmed by 1 base and J by 4 bases, leaving 15 bases between them. The CDR3 runs 16 residues.

On this clone: Other DNA sequences from this sample encode an identical CDR3 as well. V is TRBV2 and J is TRBJ2-1, with 10 bases lining up with TRBD2. The germline V gene has CDR1 SNHLY and CDR2 FYNNEI. CDR3 length equals 15 residues. The V and J ends lost 6 bases and 7 bases, in that order; junction bases with no gene match: 9. CDR3 nucleotide sequence: TGTGCCAGCAGACTGAGCGGGGGGGCCAGGAATGAGCAGTTCTTC. Translated: CASRLSGGARNEQFF.

The chain carries TRBV18 and TRBJ2-1; 9 bases are shared with TRBD1. CDR1 and CDR2 (germline): KGHSH, LQKENI. V lost 1 base to trimming and J lost 5 bases; unmatched junction nucleotides: 3. The CDR3 loop spans 15 amino acids. CDR3: CASSPRTGADNEQFF. In DNA, the CDR3 is TGTGCCAGCTCACCACGGACAGGGGCCGACAATGAGCAGTTCTTC.

The rearrangement joins TRBV4-1 to TRBJ1-5, with TRBD1 identical over 8 bases. The CDR3 runs 16 residues. CDR1 MGHRA and CDR2 YSYEKL come from the germline V gene. Unmatched junction bases numbered 7, after V lost 0 bases and J lost 6 bases. This CDR3 is CASSQEWTGIGQPQHF. The CDR3, as DNA: TGCGCCAGCAGCCAAGAATGGACAGGGATAGGTCAGCCCCAGCATTTT.

V and J are TRBV20-1 and TRBJ2-3; TRBD1 might be the D (6 bases). CDR3 length equals 11 residues. V shed 2 bases and J shed 11 bases, with 11 bases lying between them. The germline gives CDR1 DFQATT, CDR2 SNEGSKA (reference sequence). Here the CDR3 reads CSARWGPGQYF. In DNA form, the CDR3 reads TGCAGTGCTAGATGGGGGCCTGGGCAGTATTTT.

The chain carries TRBV11-2 and TRBJ2-7; 8 positions agree with TRBD2. The germline gives CDR1 SGHAT, CDR2 FQNNGV. The CDR3 has 14 residues. Trimming cost V 3 bases and J 0 bases; bases outside gene matches: 1. Here the CDR3 DNA reads TGTGCCAGCAGCTTCAGCGGGGGCTCCTACGAGCAGTACTTC. This gives the protein CASSFSGGSYEQYF.

The chain couples TRBV4-1 to TRBJ2-5; tentative D call: TRBD2 (6 bases). The CDR3 has 20 residues. Germline V gives CDR1 MGHRA, CDR2 YSYEKL. Trimming cost V 0 bases and J 5 bases, with 28 bases left between them. The CDR3 reads CASSQEFGTYTPNGDETQYF. For the CDR3, the DNA is TGCGCCAGCAGCCAAGAATTTGGGACTTACACGCCGAATGGGGACGAGACCCAGTACTTC.

The rearrangement uses TRBV9 and TRBJ2-2; tentatively, D is TRBD1 (5 bases). V was pared by 3 bases and J by 4 bases, with 10 bases between. Germline CDR1 SGDLS, CDR2 YYNGEE. This CDR3 is built from 14 residues. The CDR3 loop is CASSGRTITGELFF. CDR3 nucleotides: TGTGCCAGCAGCGGGCGGACAATCACCGGGGAGCTGTTTTTT.

This clone appeared a few times. The CDR3 bases are TGTGCCAGCGCCCCGGGACTAGCGGGTGAGCAGTACTTC. Translating it yields CASAPGLAGEQYF. The V and J genes are TRBV19 and TRBJ2-7, with 12 bases identical to TRBD2. The trim removed 9 bases at V and 7 bases at J, leaving 7 bases unmatched. Germline CDR1 is LNHDA and CDR2 is SQIVND (reference sequence). The CDR3 length is 13 residues. Together with reference TRBV19 and TRBJ2-7, the CDR3 gives the full variable domain: DGGITQSPKYLFRKEGQNVTLSCEQNLNHDAMYWYRQDPGQGLRLIYYSQIVNDFQKGDIAEGYSVSREKKESFPLTVTSAQKNPTAFYLCASAPGLAGEQYFGPGTRLTVT.

This clone was detected only once. CDR3 sequence (DNA): TGCGCCAGCAGCCACAAGAGGGGGGGACCAAGCGGCACTGAAGCTTTCTTT. Residues: CASSHKRGGPSGTEAFF. The rearrangement links TRBV4-3 to TRBJ1-1; weak D call: TRBD1 (6 bases). Trimming pared 3 bases from V and 4 bases from J, leaving 21 bases between. CDR1 and CDR2 from the germline V gene are LGHNA and YSLEER. There are 17 residues in the CDR3.

The chain joins TRBV5-1 to TRBJ1-4, with 10 bases that match TRBD1. Germline-derived CDR1 and CDR2 are SGHRS and YFSETQ. This CDR3 has 14 residues. J gave up 6 bases and V 3 bases, and 2 bases lay outside the gene matches. The CDR3 DNA follows: TGCGCCAGCAGCTCGGGGACAGGGGATGAAAAACTGTTTTTT. Encoded protein: CASSSGTGDEKLFF.